This T cell receptor (beta chain) was sequenced for a study of Graves' ophthalmopathy and Graves' hyperthyroidism. Across the study: Hyperthyroidism is called stable when no ophthalmopathy develops within 18 months of follow-up.

Other autoimmune diseases, uncontrolled infections, pregnancy or lactation led to the exclusion of patients. The authors amplified TCR beta CDR3 regions, and they did so from RNA transcripts for repertoire sequencing. Investigators did first-round RT-PCR with HTBI primers, then second-round multiplex PCR. TCRdb analysed the multiplex PCR reads with MiXCR anew, one entry per CDR3 protein. The data hold about 1.1 million distinct CDR3 sequences, with approximately 35% observed a single time. The CDR3 totals 14 residues. The V gene's germline CDR1 is MGHDK and CDR2 SYGVNS. The V and J ends lost 9 bases and 3 bases respectively, with 17 bases between them.

What was sequenced was peripheral blood or thyroid tissue (not recorded which). The receptor comes from an adult man with Graves' hyperthyroidism. V is TRBV25-1 and J is TRBJ1-1; D is uncertain. CDR3 residues: CASSIPGSDTEAFF. CDR3 DNA: TGTGCCAGTAGTATTCCCGGGTCTGACACTGAAGCTTTCTTT.